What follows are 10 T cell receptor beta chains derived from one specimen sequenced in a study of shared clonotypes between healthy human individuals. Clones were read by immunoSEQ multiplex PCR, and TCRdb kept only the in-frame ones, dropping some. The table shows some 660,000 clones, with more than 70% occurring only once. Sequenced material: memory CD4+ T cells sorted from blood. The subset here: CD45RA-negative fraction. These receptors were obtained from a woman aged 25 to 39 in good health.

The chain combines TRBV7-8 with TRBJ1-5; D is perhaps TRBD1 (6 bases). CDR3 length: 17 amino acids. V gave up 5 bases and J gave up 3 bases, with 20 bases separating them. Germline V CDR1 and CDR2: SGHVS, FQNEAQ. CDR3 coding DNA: TGTGCCAGCAGCACGCCCGAGGGACACCTAGACAATCAGCCCCAGCATTTT. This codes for CASSTPEGHLDNQPQHF.

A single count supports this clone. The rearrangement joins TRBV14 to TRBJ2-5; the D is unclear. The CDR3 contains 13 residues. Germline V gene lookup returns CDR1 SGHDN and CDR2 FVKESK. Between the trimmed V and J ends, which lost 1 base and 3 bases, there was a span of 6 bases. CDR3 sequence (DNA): TGTGCCAGCAGCCAAGGGAGAGAAGAGACCCAGTACTTC. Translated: CASSQGREETQYF.

The CDR3 is CASSDEGPLAGGTDTQYF. CDR3 in DNA: TGTGCCAGCAGCGATGAGGGCCCACTAGCGGGAGGGACAGATACGCAGTATTTT. The chain is built from TRBV11-2 and TRBJ2-3, with 13 bases aligning to TRBD2. Germline CDR1 is SGHAT and CDR2 is FQNNGV. The CDR3 runs to 18 residues. The V segment lost 5 bases and the J segment 3 bases; nucleotides outside the gene matches: 11.

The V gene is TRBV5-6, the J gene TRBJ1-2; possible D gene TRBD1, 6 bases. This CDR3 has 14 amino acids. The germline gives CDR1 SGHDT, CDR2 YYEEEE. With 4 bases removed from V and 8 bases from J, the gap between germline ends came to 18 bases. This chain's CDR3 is CASSRGARETGYTF. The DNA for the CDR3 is TGTGCCAGCAGCCGGGGGGCCAGGGAGACCGGCTACACCTTC.

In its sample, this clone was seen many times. The CDR3 DNA is TGTGCCAGCAGTTATCGACAGGACCCAGCGACCCAGTACTTC. Translation gives CASSYRQDPATQYF. The rearrangement joins TRBV6-5 to TRBJ2-5; D is perhaps TRBD1 (6 bases). Trimming pared 3 bases from V and 7 bases from J, leaving 15 bases between. This CDR3 has 14 residues. Per the germline V gene, CDR1 is MNHEY and CDR2 is SVGAGI.

CDR3 bases: TGTGCCAGCAGTTACTCACCAAGCGGCCGAGGCGACGCTTTCTTT. Its translation is CASSYSPSGRGDAFF. The V call is TRBV6-5, the J call TRBJ1-1, with D uncertain. CDR3 length: 15 amino acids. Germline CDR1 MNHEY, CDR2 SVGAGI. V dropped 0 bases and J dropped 11 bases, with 19 bases sitting between them.

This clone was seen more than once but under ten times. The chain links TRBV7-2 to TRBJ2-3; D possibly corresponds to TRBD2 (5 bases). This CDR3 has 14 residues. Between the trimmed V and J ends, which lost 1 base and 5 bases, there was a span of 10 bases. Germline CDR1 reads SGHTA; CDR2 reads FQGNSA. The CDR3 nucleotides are TGTGCCAGCAGCTTAGTGGACTTTGGAGATACGCAGTATTTT. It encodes CASSLVDFGDTQYF. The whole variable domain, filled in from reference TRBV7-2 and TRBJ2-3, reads GAGVSQSPSNKVTEKGKDVELRCDPISGHTALYWYRQSLGQGLEFLIYFQGNSAPDKSGLPSDRFSAERTGGSVSTLTIQRTQQEDSAVYLCASSLVDFGDTQYFGPGTRLTVL.

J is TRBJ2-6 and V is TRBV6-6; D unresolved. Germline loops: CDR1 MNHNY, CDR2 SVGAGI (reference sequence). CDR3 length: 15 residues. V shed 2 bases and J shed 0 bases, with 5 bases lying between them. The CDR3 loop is CASSYRSSGANVLTF. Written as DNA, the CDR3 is TGTGCCAGCAGTTACCGGTCCTCTGGGGCCAACGTCCTGACTTTC.

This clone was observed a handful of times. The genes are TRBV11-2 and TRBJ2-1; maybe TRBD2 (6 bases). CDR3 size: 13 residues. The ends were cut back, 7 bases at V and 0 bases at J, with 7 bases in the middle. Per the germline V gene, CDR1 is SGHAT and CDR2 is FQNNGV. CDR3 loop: CASKLASYNEQFF. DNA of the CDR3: TGTGCCAGCAAACTAGCCTCCTACAATGAGCAGTTCTTC. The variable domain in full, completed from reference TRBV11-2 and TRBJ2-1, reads EAGVAQSPRYKIIEKRQSVAFWCNPISGHATLYWYQQILGQGPKLLIQFQNNGVVDDSQLPKDRFSAERLKGVDSTLKIQPAKLEDSAVYLCASKLASYNEQFFGPGTRLTVL.

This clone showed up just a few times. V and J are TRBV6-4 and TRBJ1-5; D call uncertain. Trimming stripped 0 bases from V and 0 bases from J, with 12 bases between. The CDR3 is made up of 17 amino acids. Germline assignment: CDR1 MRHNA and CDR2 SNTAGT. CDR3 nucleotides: TGTGCCAGCAGTGACTCAGCGGGGAAAGGTAGCAATCAGCCCCAGCATTTT. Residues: CASSDSAGKGSNQPQHF.